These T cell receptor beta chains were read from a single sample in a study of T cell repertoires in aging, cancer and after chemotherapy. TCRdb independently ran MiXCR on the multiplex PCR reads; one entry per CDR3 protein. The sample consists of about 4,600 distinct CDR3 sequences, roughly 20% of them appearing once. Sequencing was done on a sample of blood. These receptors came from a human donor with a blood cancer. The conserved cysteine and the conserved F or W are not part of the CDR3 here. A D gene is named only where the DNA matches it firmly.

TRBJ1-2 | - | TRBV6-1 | ASSEADRTYGYT
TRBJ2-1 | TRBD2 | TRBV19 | ASTPGTSGMSSYNEQF
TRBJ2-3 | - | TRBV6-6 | ASSYSIFSDTQY
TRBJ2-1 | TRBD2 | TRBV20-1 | SARGLAGGQNEQF
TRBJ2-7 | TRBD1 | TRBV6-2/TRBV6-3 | ASSYPQGIGSYEQY
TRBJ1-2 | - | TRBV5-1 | ASSSSSSTNYGYT
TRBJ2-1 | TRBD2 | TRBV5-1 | ASSQSPGLADEQF
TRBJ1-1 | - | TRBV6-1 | AVHRGNTEAF
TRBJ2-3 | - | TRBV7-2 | ASSLGTGGRTDTQY
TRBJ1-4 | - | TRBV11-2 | ASSLGAPSEKLF
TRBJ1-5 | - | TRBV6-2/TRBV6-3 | AGSGQSGQPQH
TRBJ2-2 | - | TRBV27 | ATSGQGTGELF
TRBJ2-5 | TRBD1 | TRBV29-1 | SVDRGPGETQY
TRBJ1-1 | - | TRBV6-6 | ASSRDGMNTEAF
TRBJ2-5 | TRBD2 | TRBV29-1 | SGRSGGLAGGPGVKTQY
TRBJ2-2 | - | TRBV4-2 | ASSQEIGELF
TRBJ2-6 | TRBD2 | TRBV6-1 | ASTNAGGAGANVLT
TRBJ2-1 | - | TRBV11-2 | ASSLGASVYNEQF
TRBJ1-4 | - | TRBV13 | ASSATPAGTINEKLF
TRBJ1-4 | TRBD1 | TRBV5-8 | ASRRTGGPSNEKLF
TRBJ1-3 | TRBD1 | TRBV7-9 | ASSLHRQGTSSGNTIY
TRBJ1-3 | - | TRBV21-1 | ASSNGTGMAGNTIY
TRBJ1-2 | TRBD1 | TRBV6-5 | ASSYSGGQSYGYT
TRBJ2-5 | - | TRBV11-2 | ASSSFSMETQY
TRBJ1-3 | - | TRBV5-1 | ASTGGNTIY
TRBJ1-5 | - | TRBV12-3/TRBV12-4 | ASSFGRNQPQH
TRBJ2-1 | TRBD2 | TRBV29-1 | SVGLAEHNEQF
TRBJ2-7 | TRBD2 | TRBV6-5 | ASRAGPSYEQH